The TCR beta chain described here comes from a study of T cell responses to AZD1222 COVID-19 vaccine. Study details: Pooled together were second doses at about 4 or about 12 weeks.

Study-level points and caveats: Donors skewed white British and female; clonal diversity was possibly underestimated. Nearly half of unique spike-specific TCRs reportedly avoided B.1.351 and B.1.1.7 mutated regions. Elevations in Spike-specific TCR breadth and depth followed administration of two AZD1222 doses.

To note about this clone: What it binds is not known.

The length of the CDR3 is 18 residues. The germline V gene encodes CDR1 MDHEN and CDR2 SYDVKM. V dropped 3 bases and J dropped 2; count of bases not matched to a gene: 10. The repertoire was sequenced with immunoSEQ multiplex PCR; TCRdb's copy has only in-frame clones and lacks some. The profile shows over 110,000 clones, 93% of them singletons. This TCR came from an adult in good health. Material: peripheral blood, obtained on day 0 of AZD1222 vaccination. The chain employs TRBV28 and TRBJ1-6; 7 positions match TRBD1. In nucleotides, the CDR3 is TGTGCCAGCAGTTTTCGCCCGACAGGGTGGACCTATAATTCACCCCTCCACTTT. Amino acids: CASSFRPTGWTYNSPLHF.